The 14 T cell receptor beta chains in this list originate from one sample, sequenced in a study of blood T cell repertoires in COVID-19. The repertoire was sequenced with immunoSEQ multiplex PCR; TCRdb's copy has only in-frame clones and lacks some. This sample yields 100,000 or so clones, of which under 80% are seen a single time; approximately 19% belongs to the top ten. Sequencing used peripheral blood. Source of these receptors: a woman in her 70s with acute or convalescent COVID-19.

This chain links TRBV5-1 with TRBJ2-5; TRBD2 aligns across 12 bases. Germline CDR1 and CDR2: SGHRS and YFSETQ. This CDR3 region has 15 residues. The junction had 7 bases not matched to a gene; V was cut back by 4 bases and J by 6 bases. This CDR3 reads CASSPLTSGGQTQYF. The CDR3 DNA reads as TGCGCCAGCAGCCCACTGACTAGCGGGGGACAGACCCAGTACTTC. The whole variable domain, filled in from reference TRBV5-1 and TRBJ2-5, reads KAGVTQTPRYLIKTRGQQVTLSCSPISGHRSVSWYQQTPGQGLQFLFEYFSETQRNKGNFPGRFSGRQFSNSRSEMNVSTLELGDSALYLCASSPLTSGGQTQYFGPGTRLLVL.

The CDR3 DNA sequence: TGTGCCAGCAGCACGCGGCCCACTGAAGCTTTCTTT. This gives the protein CASSTRPTEAFF. V and J are TRBV3-1 (or the pseudogene TRBV3-2) and TRBJ1-1, with D unclear. The CDR3 loop spans 12 amino acids. Germline V gene data show CDR1 as LGHDT and CDR2 as YNNKEL (reference sequence). V gave up 5 bases and J gave up 4 bases, with 8 bases separating them.

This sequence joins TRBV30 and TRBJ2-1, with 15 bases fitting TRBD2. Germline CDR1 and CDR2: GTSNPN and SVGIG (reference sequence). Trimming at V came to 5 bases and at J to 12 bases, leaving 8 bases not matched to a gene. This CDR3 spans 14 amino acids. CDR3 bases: TGTGCCTGGTCAACCGGACTAGCGGGGGGGCGGCAGTTCTTC. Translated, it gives CAWSTGLAGGRQFF.

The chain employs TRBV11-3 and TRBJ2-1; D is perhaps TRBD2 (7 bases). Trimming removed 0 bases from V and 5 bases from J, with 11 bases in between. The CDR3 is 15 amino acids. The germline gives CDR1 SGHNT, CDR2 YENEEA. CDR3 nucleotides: TGTGCCAGCAGCTTAGATTGGGGGGGCCACAATGAGCAGTTCTTC. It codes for CASSLDWGGHNEQFF.

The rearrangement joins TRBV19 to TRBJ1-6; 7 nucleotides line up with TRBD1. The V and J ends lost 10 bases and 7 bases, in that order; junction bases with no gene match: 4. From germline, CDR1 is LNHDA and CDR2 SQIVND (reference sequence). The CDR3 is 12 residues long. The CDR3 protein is CATGQENSPLHF. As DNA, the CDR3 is TGTGCCACCGGACAGGAGAATTCACCCCTCCACTTT.

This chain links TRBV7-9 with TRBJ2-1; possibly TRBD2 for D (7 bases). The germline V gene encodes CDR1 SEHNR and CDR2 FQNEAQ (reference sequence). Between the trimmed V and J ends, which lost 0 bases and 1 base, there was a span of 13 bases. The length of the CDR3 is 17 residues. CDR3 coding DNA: TGTGCCAGCAGCTTAGCGGGGGGGCCTTCATCCTACAATGAGCAGTTCTTC. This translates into CASSLAGGPSSYNEQFF.

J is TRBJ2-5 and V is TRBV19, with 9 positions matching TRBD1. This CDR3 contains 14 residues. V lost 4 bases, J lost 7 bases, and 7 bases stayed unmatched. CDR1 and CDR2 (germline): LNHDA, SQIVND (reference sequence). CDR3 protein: CASSTRTGARTQYF. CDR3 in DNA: TGTGCCAGTAGTACCCGGACAGGGGCACGGACCCAGTACTTC.

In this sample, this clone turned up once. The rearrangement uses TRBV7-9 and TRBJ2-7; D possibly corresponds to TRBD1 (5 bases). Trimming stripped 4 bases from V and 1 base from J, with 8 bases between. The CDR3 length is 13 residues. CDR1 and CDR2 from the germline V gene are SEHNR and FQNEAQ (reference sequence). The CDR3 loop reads CASSSDNSYEQYF. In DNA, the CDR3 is TGTGCCAGCAGCTCGGACAATTCCTACGAGCAGTACTTC.

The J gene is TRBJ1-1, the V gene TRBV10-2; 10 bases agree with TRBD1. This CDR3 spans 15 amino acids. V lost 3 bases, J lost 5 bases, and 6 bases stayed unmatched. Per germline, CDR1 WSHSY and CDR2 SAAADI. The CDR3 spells CASSERTGGRTEAFF. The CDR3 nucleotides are TGCGCCAGCAGTGAAAGGACAGGGGGTCGGACTGAAGCTTTCTTT.

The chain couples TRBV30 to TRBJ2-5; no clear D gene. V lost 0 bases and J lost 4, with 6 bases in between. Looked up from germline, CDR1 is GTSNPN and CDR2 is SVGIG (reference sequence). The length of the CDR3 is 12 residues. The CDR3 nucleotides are TGTGCCTGGAGTGTACAGTCAGAGACCCAGTACTTC. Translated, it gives CAWSVQSETQYF.

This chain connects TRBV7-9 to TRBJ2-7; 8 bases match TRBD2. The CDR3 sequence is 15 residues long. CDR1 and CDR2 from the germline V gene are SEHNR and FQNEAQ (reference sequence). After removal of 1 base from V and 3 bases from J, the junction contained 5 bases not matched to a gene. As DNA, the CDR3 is TGTGCCAGCAGCTTAGTCAGCGGGGGTATCTACGAGCAGTACTTC. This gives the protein CASSLVSGGIYEQYF.

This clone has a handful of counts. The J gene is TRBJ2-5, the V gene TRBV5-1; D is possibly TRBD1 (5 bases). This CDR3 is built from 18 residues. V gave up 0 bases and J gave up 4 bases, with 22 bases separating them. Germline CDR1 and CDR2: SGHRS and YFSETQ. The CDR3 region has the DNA TGCGCCAGCAGCTTGGCCCGAAGGGGCAGCGCCCCTTCAGAGACCCAGTACTTC. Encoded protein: CASSLARRGSAPSETQYF.

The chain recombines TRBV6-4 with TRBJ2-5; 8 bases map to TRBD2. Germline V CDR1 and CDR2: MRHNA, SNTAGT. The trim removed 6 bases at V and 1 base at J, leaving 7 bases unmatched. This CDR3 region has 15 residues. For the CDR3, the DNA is TGTGCCAGCAGCCCTTCAGCGGGGGCCCAAGAGACCCAGTACTTC. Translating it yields CASSPSAGAQETQYF.

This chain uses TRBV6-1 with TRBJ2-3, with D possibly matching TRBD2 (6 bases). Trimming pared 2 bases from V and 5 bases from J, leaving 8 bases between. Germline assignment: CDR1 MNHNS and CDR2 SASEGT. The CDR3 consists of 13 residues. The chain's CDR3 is CASSEWEVDTQYF. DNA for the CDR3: TGTGCCAGCAGTGAATGGGAGGTAGATACGCAGTATTTT.